Listed here is a single TCR beta chain. Its target is unknown. An Oncomine TCR Beta short-read assay was used to sequence the DNA from cultured CD4+ T cells. Each CDR3 protein is one row after TCRdb ran MiXCR on the PCR reads. The table has about 21,000 distinct CDR3 sequences, around 40% seen once. Treatment described: roughly 10-day PBMC culture with coronavirus spike peptide pools or control peptides (ViraFEST assay). Under the ViraFEST approach, antigen-specific T cells were expanded with peptide pools and TCRs subsequently sequenced. The V end lost 6 bases, the J end lost 1 base, and 12 bases lay between the germline ends. This CDR3 comprises 14 residues. This entry belongs to a study of vaccination and CD4 T cells after COVID-19. Study details: As a positive control, some control cultures were given a CEFX pool, while others were given an HIV-1 Nef pool or no peptide.

The TCR was taken from a human donor who had recovered from COVID-19. The input for sequencing was CD4+ T cells from blood, cultured in vitro, taken after SARS-CoV-2 vaccination. This chain joins TRBV12-3 or TRBV12-4 and TRBJ2-5, with TRBD1 as a possible D gene (6 bases). This chain's CDR3 is CASRLRGGQETQYF. The CDR3 DNA reads TGTGCCAGCAGACTCAGGGGTGGCCAAGAGACCCAGTACTTC.